This T cell receptor beta chain was recorded in a study of T cells of healthy individuals. Using its own MiXCR run on the 5' RACE reads, TCRdb lists one record per CDR3 protein. Of around 63,000 distinct CDR3 sequences listed, about 17% are singletons. Germline-derived CDR1 and CDR2 are SGHDN and FVKESK. Trimming removed 4 bases from V and 3 bases from J, with 7 bases in between. CDR3 length: 12 residues. The chain links TRBV14 to TRBJ2-7; D is ambiguous. This TCR was recovered from a human donor in good health. The CDR3 DNA sequence: TGTGCCAGCAGCCCCGGAGTCTACGAGCAGTACTTC. Translation gives CASSPGVYEQYF.